The source of this TCR beta chain is a study of cytomegalovirus exposure and HLA in healthy donors. As for this clone: Its antigen is not known.

Study-wide points: Researchers reported in a later analysis that common viral pathogens appeared linked to several top clusters. According to the study, 160 or so TCR beta chains were cytomegalovirus-associated. Later work found that TCR association rates differed between HLA loci; DRB1 had the most and HLA-C the fewest. In vitro, a few CMV-associated chains proved specific for CMV antigens.

Germline CDR1 reads MDHEN; CDR2 reads SYDVKM. Trimming removed 7 bases at V and 3 bases at J, with 15 bases between. The CDR3 spans 14 residues. PCR amplification relied on 60 Vbeta primers (plus 13 Jbeta primers). Only in-frame clones appear in the TCRdb table, and some are missing; sequencing was by immunoSEQ multiplex PCR. The record lists approximately 120,000 clones, of which the ten most abundant hold 2.5% to 3%. The chain recombines TRBV28 with TRBJ1-1; no clear D gene. The sequence derives from a man aged 30 to 39 in good health and CMV-seronegative. Sequenced sample: PBMCs. CDR3 sequence reads: CASTRSGGHTEAFF. The CDR3 DNA is TGTGCCAGCACCCGAAGTGGAGGGCACACTGAAGCTTTCTTT. The full variable domain, completed using reference TRBV28 and TRBJ1-1, is DVKVTQSSRYLVKRTGEKVFLECVQDMDHENMFWYRQDPGLGLRLIYFSYDVKMKEKGDIPEGYSVSREKKERFSLILESASTNQTSMYLCASTRSGGHTEAFFGQGTRLTVV.